This TCR beta chain was documented in a study of blood T cells in healthy people across ages (dated by TCRdb to the mid-2010s). Concerning the study at large: In model experiments, template switching captured about one uniquely barcoded TCR beta cDNA molecule for every two T cells. Age-related changes in TCR beta repertoire diversity were measured in the study by deep sequencing normalized with unique cDNA molecular identifiers. Using the same blood draw, the study looked at two additional independent replicas of 1 million unique cDNA reads for two donors, one aged 18 to 29 and the other aged 80 or older. The donors were split into four age groups: young (average 16 years), middle-aged (about 40), aged (approximately 60) and long-lived (roughly 80). To avoid experimental bias, donors of different ages were spread randomly across the sequencing lanes.

As concerns this clonotype: Which antigen it targets is not known. No base-level quality is on record; no much larger clone is a single base apart.

Donors were around 37 systemically healthy Caucasian individuals from Russia aged roughly 6 to 100 years. About 10 milliliters of peripheral blood were drawn from each donor into EDTA-treated Vacutainer tubes. Ficoll-Paque density-gradient centrifugation was used to isolate PBMCs, with at least 6 million per sample. Trizol reagent was used to extract total RNA from the PBMCs, yielding at least 5.5 micrograms per sample. The percentages of naive CD45RAhigh/CD27high T cells were determined by flow cytometry on a PBMC aliquot from every donor. Broad study findings and their caveats: Compared with the aged group, more naive CD4+ T cells, fewer expanded clones and increased TCR diversity were shown by the long-lived group, suggesting age selection. Observed TCR beta diversity per million T cells fell roughly linearly with age, and a significant reduction was already apparent by age around 39. Estimates of total diversity based on one million sequenced T cells were regarded as lower bounds and as underestimates. Conclusive comparison of naive and antigen-experienced compartments was prevented by the profiling of bulk unsorted PBMCs. Observed TCR beta diversity correlated strongly with the percentage of naive T cells measured by flow cytometry. The CMV infection status of donors was not known, potentially confounding age-related changes in expanded clonotypes.

The CDR3 holds 13 amino acids from the cysteine to the phenylalanine. Here the CDR3 DNA is all that survives: 39 bases in frame from base 1. Per the germline V gene, SQVTM is the CDR1 and ANQGSEA is the CDR2. From V the trimming removes 0 bases and from J it removes 9 bases, while the gene matches leave 0 bases of the junction unaccounted for. Library generation was performed with 5' RACE. These reads were obtained on an Illumina HiSeq 2500. A second PCR of about 7 to 12 cycles was performed with a sample-barcoded 5' primer and a J-beta primer mix. A unique molecular identifier was introduced onto each TCR beta cDNA molecule by a template-switch 5' adaptor carrying 12 random nucleotides. Each sample yielded at least 3 million CDR3-containing paired-end reads. First-strand cDNA synthesis was performed from all RNA using the Mint cDNA synthesis kit, with priming by a TRBC-specific oligonucleotide. All cDNA was treated with uracil-DNA glycosylase and then went through a first 18-cycle PCR with the universal primers M1SS and BC2_uni_R. Concerning the study's data processing: Normalization of each sample was performed by random selection of 1 million high-quality reads, each carrying a distinct molecular identifier. Instead of being binned into consensus sequences, reads with shared molecular identifiers were discarded. CDR3 identification, clonotype clustering and error correction used MiTCR with a Q25 quality threshold and the strictest error-elimination algorithm. A nonparametric unseen species model using Euler transformation provided a lower-bound estimate of total TCR beta diversity. TCRdb reanalyzed the raw reads on its own, using fastp at Q25 for trimming and MiXCR for clone calling, and kept in-frame beta chains. Duplicate CDR3 protein sequences are folded into a single record with the most common DNA and genes. TCRdb, not the original authors, processed these V and J calls. The sample includes 1.6 million or so distinct CDR3 sequences, with around 35% observed a single time. The top ten clonotypes cover 11% of the sample.

The sequenced sample was blood. The rearrangement joined TRBV29-1 to TRBJ2-1; 12 of the junction bases match TRBD2. This clonotype was sampled from a woman aged 25 to 39 in good health. The CDR3 protein: CSVEELAGGEQFF. The sequenced DNA: TGCAGCGTTGAAGAACTAGCGGGGGGTGAGCAGTTCTTC.